Each of the 11 T cell receptor beta chains below was sequenced from the same sample in a study of shared clonotypes between healthy human individuals. Clones were read by immunoSEQ multiplex PCR, and TCRdb kept only the in-frame ones, dropping some. This sample has about 2.3 million clones, with 80% to 95% found just once. Sequencing was performed on naive CD4+ T cells from PBMCs. Subset specified: CD45RA+ positively selected. These receptors all come from a young man in good health. Some clones in this sample may be carry-over from other donors' samples.

This chain joins TRBV6-6 and TRBJ2-7; the D is unclear. CDR3 length: 16 residues. V lost 4 bases and J lost 5, with 21 bases in between. Germline V gene sequence: CDR1 MNHNY, CDR2 SVGAGI (reference sequence). CDR3 sequence reads: CASSFLRDRTRDEQYF. In nucleotides, the CDR3 is TGTGCCAGCAGTTTCCTCCGAGACCGAACTCGGGACGAGCAGTACTTC.

Remarks on this clone: Other DNA sequences in the sample encode the same CDR3. CDR3 in DNA: TGTGCCAGCTCACCCGGGTTAAACACAGATACGCAGTATTTT. Translation gives CASSPGLNTDTQYF. The chain uses TRBV18 and TRBJ2-3; D not resolved. Germline-derived CDR1 and CDR2 are KGHSH and LQKENI. Trimming removed 3 bases from V and 2 bases from J, with 9 bases in between. CDR3 length equals 14 residues.

V and J are TRBV6-5 and TRBJ2-5; D call uncertain. The CDR3 contains 12 residues. The V gene's germline CDR1 is MNHEY and CDR2 SVGAGI. V was cut by 6 bases and J by 2 bases, with 7 bases left in between. CDR3: CASSPTQETQYF. CDR3 bases: TGTGCCAGCAGCCCAACTCAAGAGACCCAGTACTTC.

V and J are TRBV14 and TRBJ2-1; 7 bases agree with TRBD2. The trim removed 4 bases at V and 7 bases at J, leaving 16 bases unmatched. CDR3 length equals 17 residues. Germline CDR1 reads SGHDN; CDR2 reads FVKESK. CDR3 sequence reads: CASSPLSVRRERNEQFF. The CDR3 region has the DNA TGTGCCAGCAGCCCCCTCAGTGTACGGCGGGAGCGAAATGAGCAGTTCTTC.

The rearrangement links TRBV10-3 to TRBJ2-7; D is uncertain. The V gene's germline CDR1 is ENHRY and CDR2 SYGVKD. The CDR3 is 13 amino acids. With 7 bases removed from V and 4 bases from J, the gap between germline ends came to 14 bases. CDR3 nucleotides: TGTGCCATCACCACGGTCGGTAAATACGAGCAGTACTTC. This sequence encodes CAITTVGKYEQYF.

The V call is TRBV9, the J call TRBJ2-3; D perhaps matches TRBD1 (6 bases). The germline V gene has CDR1 SGDLS and CDR2 YYNGEE. Deletions cut 3 bases from V and 4 bases from J, with 12 bases between. This CDR3 has 14 residues. The CDR3: CASSATGLADTQYF. CDR3 coding DNA: TGTGCCAGCAGCGCGACAGGTCTAGCAGATACGCAGTATTTT.

This chain links TRBV7-3 with TRBJ2-2; D gene uncertain. Deletions cut 0 bases from V and 11 bases from J, with 16 bases between. CDR1 and CDR2 (germline): SGHTA, FQGTGA. The CDR3 contains 15 residues. The CDR3 DNA reads TGTGCCAGCAGCTTAACGGCGGCAGCCCCCCAAGAGCTGTTTTTT. Amino acid sequence: CASSLTAAAPQELFF.

In this sample, this clone turned up once. V is TRBV19 and J is TRBJ2-5, with D perhaps given as TRBD1 or TRBD2 (6 bases each). Germline CDR1 and CDR2: LNHDA and SQIVND (reference sequence). This CDR3 contains 13 residues. Trimming stripped 6 bases from V and 5 bases from J, with 13 bases between. CDR3 DNA sequence: TGTGCCAGTAGGGGGGCGGGAACGGAGACCCAGTACTTC. This translates into CASRGAGTETQYF.

The sample holds one count of this clone. The gene calls are TRBV7-8 and TRBJ1-4; 8 nucleotides match TRBD1. V lost 5 bases, J lost 8 bases, and 7 bases stayed unmatched. Germline V gives CDR1 SGHVS, CDR2 FQNEAQ. The CDR3 extends over 14 amino acids. The DNA of the CDR3 is TGTGCCAGCAGCCTGGGACAGGCGGGCGAAAAACTGTTTTTT. Its protein is CASSLGQAGEKLFF.

The gene calls are TRBV7-9 and TRBJ2-1, with unresolved D. V lost 5 bases to trimming and J lost 5 bases, with 7 bases between them. Germline CDR1 reads SEHNR; CDR2 reads FQNEAQ (reference sequence). There are 12 residues in the CDR3. CDR3 bases: TGTGCCAGCAGCCCTAATAACAATGAGCAGTTCTTC. This codes for CASSPNNNEQFF. Complete variable domain (other parts from reference TRBV7-9 and TRBJ2-1): DTGVSQNPRHKITKRGQNVTFRCDPISEHNRLYWYRQTLGQGPEFLTYFQNEAQLEKSRLLSDRFSAERPKGSFSTLEIQRTEQGDSAMYLCASSPNNNEQFFGPGTRLTVL.

This rearrangement joins TRBV9 to TRBJ1-1; 7 nucleotides agree with TRBD1. The CDR3 is 15 residues long. V was pared by 1 base and J by 1 base, with 4 bases of the junction left unmatched. Germline assignment: CDR1 SGDLS and CDR2 YYNGEE. In DNA, the CDR3 is TGTGCCAGCAGCGTAACGGACAGGCGGAACACTGAAGCTTTCTTT. The encoded protein is CASSVTDRRNTEAFF. The variable domain in full, completed from reference TRBV9 and TRBJ1-1, reads DSGVTQTPKHLITATGQRVTLRCSPRSGDLSVYWYQQSLDQGLQFLIQYYNGEERAKGNILERFSAQQFPDLHSELNLSSLELGDSALYFCASSVTDRRNTEAFFGQGTRLTVV.